One TCR beta chain is described in this entry. The deep-level immunoSEQ assay was used. The repertoire was sequenced with immunoSEQ multiplex PCR; TCRdb's copy has only in-frame clones and lacks some. The sample has 2 million to 2.5 million clones; just under 95% are singletons. The data were obtained in a study of shared clonotypes between healthy human individuals. Naive CD8 cells comprised CD45RO-negative, CCR7-positively selected cells, excluding terminally differentiated effector memory CD45RA+ cells. Every donor was a Caucasian adult from Nashville, Tennessee. With V trimmed by 5 bases and J by 2 bases, 8 bases remained unmatched. CDR1 MDHEN and CDR2 SYDVKM come from the germline V gene. CDR3 length: 16 amino acids.

Material for sequencing was naive CD8+ T cells sorted from blood. The rearrangement uses TRBV28 and TRBJ2-5; 10 bases fit TRBD2. The receptor was isolated from a man aged 18 to 35 in good health. CDR3 sequence: CASSPPGLAAQETQYF. The DNA for the CDR3 is TGTGCCAGCAGTCCCCCCGGACTAGCGGCACAAGAGACCCAGTACTTC.